This T cell receptor (beta chain) was profiled in a study of blood T cell repertoires in COVID-19. V was shortened by 3 bases and J by 2 bases, with 14 bases between the two germline ends. Germline values: CDR1 MDHEN, CDR2 SYDVKM. The CDR3 length is 16 residues. Some clones are missing from TCRdb's copy, which holds only in-frame ones; the method was immunoSEQ multiplex PCR. This sample has 250,000 or so clones; roughly 88% occur once, and the top ten carry about 3%. This sequence joins TRBV28 and TRBJ1-5; TRBD1 is a possible D gene (6 bases). This TCR was sampled from a woman aged 25 to 39 with active or convalescent COVID-19. The sequenced sample was peripheral blood. DNA of the CDR3: TGTGCCAGCAGTTTTAGGGGGGGTGTCGGCAATCAGCCCCAGCATTTT. This encodes CASSFRGGVGNQPQHF.